A selection of T cell receptor beta chains follows, all from one sample in a study of beta chain features in type 1 diabetes. Profiling relied on immunoSEQ multiplex PCR, and the TCRdb table lists in-frame clones only, not all of them. The table shows about 260,000 clones, with around 21% occurring only once. Sequenced sample: naive CD4+ T cells from blood. These receptors originate from a woman aged 40-49 years with type 1 diabetes. Both conserved end residues are part of each CDR3. A D gene is named only where the DNA matches it firmly. Where a row states a size, it is once, few, many or the class of an expanded clone; other rows omit it.

j_gene,len,v_gene,abundance,d_gene,CDR3aa,CDR3nt
TRBJ1-2,13,TRBV2,-,-,CASSVGLSYGYTF,TGTGCCAGCAGTGTCGGACTGAGCTATGGCTACACCTTC
TRBJ2-1,15,TRBV5-6,few,-,CASTLMRGSYNEQFF,TGTGCCAGCACCTTGATGCGCGGAAGTTACAATGAGCAGTTCTTC
TRBJ2-7,14,TRBV7-3,few,TRBD1,CASSLGTGSSEQYF,TGTGCCAGCAGCTTAGGGACAGGGAGTAGTGAGCAGTACTTC
TRBJ2-1,18,TRBV7-3,few,TRBD2,CASSLQGAGGPSYNEQFF,TGTGCCAGCAGCCTCCAGGGAGCGGGAGGGCCTTCCTACAATGAGCAGTTCTTC
TRBJ2-7,13,TRBV7-9,few,TRBD1,CATGGQGDGEQYF,TGTGCCACCGGCGGGCAGGGGGATGGGGAGCAGTACTTC
TRBJ2-7,13,TRBV6-6,-,-,CASSSDRSYEQYF,TGTGCCAGCAGTTCCGACAGATCCTACGAGCAGTACTTC
TRBJ2-1,15,TRBV6-5,few,-,CASSAIIVRGGEQFF,TGTGCCAGCAGTGCTATCATTGTACGAGGAGGTGAGCAGTTCTTC
TRBJ2-1,17,TRBV4-3,-,TRBD2,CASSQDMAGVGYNEQFF,TGCGCCAGCAGCCAAGATATGGCGGGAGTTGGCTACAATGAGCAGTTCTTC
TRBJ2-1,16,TRBV4-2,-,TRBD2,CASSQDLAGGYNEQFF,TGTGCCAGCAGCCAAGATCTAGCGGGGGGTTACAATGAGCAGTTCTTC
TRBJ2-1,17,TRBV2,few,TRBD2,CASSEFESGGAGNEQFF,TGTGCCAGCAGTGAATTCGAGAGCGGGGGGGCCGGGAATGAGCAGTTCTTC
TRBJ1-1,13,TRBV19,-,-,CASSIHGTAEAFF,TGTGCCAGTAGTATCCATGGCACAGCCGAAGCTTTCTTT